The entry below gives a single T cell receptor (beta chain) sequence along with its context. Its antigen is as yet unknown. A much larger clone sits a single nucleotide away, making a read error possible. This entry is derived from a study of molecular identifiers for immune sequencing clone quantification. Findings of the study overall: Clones carrying above 20 RNA copies accounted for over 98% of effector molecules, under 1% in naive cells.

Libraries for naive CD8 T cells, which were made from approximately 20,000 to 980,000 sorted cells, drew on 10%, 30% or 50% of the RNA. Trimming took 8 bases from V and 6 from J, leaving 24 bases between them. CDR3 length: 15 residues. Methods described previously, with TCR primers listed, were used for bulk TCR libraries. TCRdb analysed the PCR reads with MiXCR anew, one entry per CDR3 protein. The table has fewer than 100,000 distinct CDR3 sequences, roughly a fifth seen once. This chain connects TRBV5-3 to TRBJ2-7; D is possibly TRBD2 (6 bases). TRBV5-3 is an open reading frame whose function is uncertain. The sequence was collected from a human donor in good health. Some libraries in this study had Jurkat cell RNA spiked in. What was sequenced was naive CD8+ T cells from blood, with Jurkat cell RNA spiked in. Specified subset: FACS-sorted CD8+CD4-CCR7+CD45RA+ naive T cells. CDR3 sequence reads: CASSYTGTADCEQYF. The CDR3 bases are TGTGCCAGCAGTTATACCGGGACTGCTGACTGCGAGCAGTACTTC.